This T cell receptor (beta chain) appears in the sequencing data of a study of blood T cell repertoires in COVID-19. Source study methods: Amplification with reference gene primers provided the estimates of nucleated cell counts. The repertoire was sequenced with immunoSEQ multiplex PCR; TCRdb's copy has only in-frame clones and lacks some. V, J and clone size derive from that table, while D and trimming were established from the DNA sequence. The sample holds 150,000 to 200,000 clones; roughly 88% are singletons and the top ten take more than 7%. This TCR was recovered from an elderly woman with active or convalescent COVID-19. What was sequenced was peripheral blood.

CDR3 residues: CASKVTGVGEQYF. The CDR3 DNA sequence: TGTGCCAGCAAGGTCACAGGGGTCGGCGAGCAGTACTTC. The chain joins TRBV12-3 or TRBV12-4 to TRBJ2-7, with 7 bases aligning to TRBD1. V lost 7 bases, J lost 6 bases, and 9 bases stayed unmatched. CDR3 length: 13 residues.